Included here is one T cell receptor beta chain sequence, with context. Antigen: not known. Clones were sequenced by immunoSEQ multiplex PCR, and TCRdb holds only the in-frame ones, with some missing. The profile shows millions of clones, over 90% of them singletons. The CDR3 spans 14 residues. Germline-derived CDR1 and CDR2 are KGHSH and LQKENI. V lost 4 bases and J 4 bases, leaving 13 bases between the germline ends. The data derive from a study of shared clonotypes between healthy human individuals. Regarding the study as a whole: Naive CD4 clonotype sharing across several donors was around 5.5%.

The sequence was obtained from a man aged 18-30 years in good health. Some clones in this sample may be carry-over from other donors' samples. The sample consisted of naive CD4+ T cells from PBMCs. Subset noted: CD45RA+ positively selected. V is TRBV18 and J is TRBJ2-5; no clear D gene. The CDR3 sequence is CASSQNRQPETQYF. CDR3 nucleotides: TGTGCCAGCTCACAAAATCGACAACCAGAGACCCAGTACTTC.